Below, 23 T cell receptor beta chains from the same sample are listed, as sequenced in a study of blood T cell repertoires in COVID-19. Here immunoSEQ multiplex PCR was the method, and the copy in TCRdb shows in-frame clones only, minus some. The table has under 150,000 clones, 84% seen once. Sequencing used PBMCs or T cells enriched from blood (not recorded which). Receptor source: a woman aged 45-60 years who had been exposed to COVID-19.

V and J are TRBV14 and TRBJ1-2; D ambiguous. Germline lookup yields CDR1 SGHDN and CDR2 FVKESK. This CDR3 comprises 13 residues. Trimming stripped 0 bases from V and 5 bases from J, with 7 bases between. CDR3 residues: CASSQDIQYGYTF. The CDR3 DNA is TGTGCCAGCAGCCAAGATATACAGTATGGCTACACCTTC.

V gene TRBV7-8 combines with J gene TRBJ1-1; D is unresolved. This CDR3 is built from 12 residues. Germline V gene data show CDR1 as SGHVS and CDR2 as FQNEAQ. V was shortened by 5 bases and J by 10 bases, with 14 bases between the two germline ends. As DNA, the CDR3 is TGTGCCAGCAGCCCCTACAGCTCGACAGCTTTCTTT. Its translation is CASSPYSSTAFF.

This rearrangement joins TRBV5-1 to TRBJ2-5, with TRBD1 identical over 8 bases. Trimming took 2 bases from V and 5 from J; bases not matched to a gene: 11. The CDR3 runs 16 residues. The germline V gene has CDR1 SGHRS and CDR2 YFSETQ. CDR3 in amino acids: CASSLSFRDRMETQYF. The CDR3 nucleotides are TGCGCCAGCAGCTTATCCTTCCGGGACAGGATGGAGACCCAGTACTTC.

In the case of this clone: Sequence at one end of the junction differs from germline and may be a read error. This chain joins TRBV6-5 and TRBJ1-5; 8 bases line up with TRBD1. CDR3 length: 14 amino acids. Per the germline V gene, CDR1 is MNHEY and CDR2 is SVGAGI. The DNA of the CDR3 is TGTGCTAGCAGAACCGGGACAGGTAATCAGCCCCAGCATTTT. The encoded protein is CASRTGTGNQPQHF.

The chain is built from TRBV15 and TRBJ1-3, with D perhaps TRBD1 (5 bases). There are 15 residues in the CDR3. CDR1 is LNHNV, CDR2 YYDKDF, per germline (reference sequence). The V and J ends lost 0 bases and 3 bases respectively, with 9 bases between them. In nucleotides, the CDR3 is TGTGCCACCAGCAGAGATTCGGGGGGTGGAAACACCATATATTTT. It yields the protein CATSRDSGGGNTIYF.

The V call is TRBV7-2, the J call TRBJ2-7; 7 nucleotides match TRBD2. Germline trimming cut 1 base from V and 1 base from J; bases unmatched to any gene: 4. CDR3 size: 15 residues. From germline, CDR1 is SGHTA and CDR2 FQGNSA. As DNA, the CDR3 is TGTGCCAGCAGCTTAGGGGCTAGCGGATCCTACGAGCAGTACTTC. Amino acid sequence: CASSLGASGSYEQYF.

This clone was counted a single time. V is TRBV5-8 and J is TRBJ2-1, with D uncertain. CDR1 and CDR2 from the germline V gene are SGHTS and YDEGEE. This CDR3 contains 15 residues. V lost 0 bases, J lost 3 bases, and 10 bases lay in between. The CDR3 nucleotides are TGTGCCAGCAGCTTGGGACTTCAGAGCTACAATGAGCAGTTCTTC. Translation gives CASSLGLQSYNEQFF. Supplemented by reference TRBV5-8 and TRBJ2-1, the full variable domain reads EAGVTQSPTHLIKTRGQQATLRCSPISGHTSVYWYQQALGLGLQFLLWYDEGEERNRGNFPPRFSGRQFPNYSSELNVNALELEDSALYLCASSLGLQSYNEQFFGPGTRLTVL.

The genes are TRBV5-1 and TRBJ1-2; no clear D gene. The CDR3 totals 13 residues. Germline V lookup: CDR1 SGHRS, CDR2 YFSETQ. Trimming removed 1 base at V and 6 bases at J, with 10 bases between. CDR3 loop: CASSLTPLDGYTF. CDR3 coding DNA: TGCGCCAGCAGCTTGACCCCTCTAGATGGCTACACCTTC.

Written as DNA, the CDR3 is TGTGCCAGCAGTGAAGAGGGGACAGGTAAAAGCAATCAGCCCCAGCATTTT. Translating it yields CASSEEGTGKSNQPQHF. The chain employs TRBV25-1 and TRBJ1-5; TRBD1 aligns across 8 bases. CDR3 size: 17 residues. From germline, CDR1 is MGHDK and CDR2 SYGVNS. The V gene end was trimmed by 2 bases and the J gene end by 1 base; junction bases not matched to a gene: 7.

V is TRBV12-1 and J is TRBJ2-2; the table's D call of TRBD2 was not tested on the DNA. TRBV12-1 is described as a pseudogene. This CDR3 comprises 16 residues. CDR3 in amino acids: CASSFSTGRNTGELFF. The CDR3 DNA follows: TGTGCCAGCAGCTTTAGTACGGGGAGGAACACCGGGGAGCTGTTTTTT.

The chain joins TRBV19 to TRBJ2-7; 8 nucleotides match TRBD2. The CDR3 length is 12 residues. V gave up 6 bases and J gave up 3 bases; unmatched junction bases: 1. In germline, CDR1 is LNHDA, CDR2 SQIVND (reference sequence). As DNA, the CDR3 is TGTGCCAGTAGCGGGAGGGGCTACGAGCAGTACTTC. Residues: CASSGRGYEQYF.

As regards this clone: A clone one base away is much larger, so this may be a read error. The rearrangement uses TRBV13 and TRBJ2-7, with D tentatively TRBD1 (6 bases). The CDR3 sequence is 14 residues long. Germline CDR1 reads PRHDT; CDR2 reads FYEKMQ (reference sequence). The V end was cut by 2 bases, the J end by 0 bases, with 8 bases between. Here the CDR3 DNA reads TGTGCCAGCAGCTTACAGGGGAGCTCCTACGAGCAGTACTTC. It translates to CASSLQGSSYEQYF.

This clone was seen once. This chain joins TRBV7-9 and TRBJ1-6; D is undetermined. Deletions cut 4 bases from V and 9 bases from J, with 13 bases between. CDR1 is SEHNR, CDR2 FQNEAQ, per germline (reference sequence). The CDR3 contains 14 residues. CDR3 nucleotide sequence: TGTGCCAGCAGCTATCTGGGGAGCGGTTCACCCCTCCACTTT. It yields the protein CASSYLGSGSPLHF. Full variable domain (outside the CDR3, taken from reference TRBV7-9 and TRBJ1-6): DTGVSQNPRHKITKRGQNVTFRCDPISEHNRLYWYRQTLGQGPEFLTYFQNEAQLEKSRLLSDRFSAERPKGSFSTLEIQRTEQGDSAMYLCASSYLGSGSPLHFGNGTRLTVT.

The gene calls are TRBV7-9 and TRBJ1-4, with 8 bases identical to TRBD1. The CDR3 is 15 amino acids. From germline, CDR1 is SEHNR and CDR2 FQNEAQ (reference sequence). The junction had 8 bases not matched to a gene; V was cut back by 5 bases and J by 6 bases. CDR3 bases: TGTGCCAGCAGCGCCCGGACAGGGCGGGATGAAAAACTGTTTTTT. Translated, it gives CASSARTGRDEKLFF.

The chain recombines TRBV10-3 with TRBJ2-7; D is undetermined. Trimming pared 6 bases from V and 5 bases from J, leaving 17 bases between. The CDR3 has 14 residues. From germline, CDR1 is ENHRY and CDR2 SYGVKD. DNA for the CDR3: TGTGCCATCAGCGCGGCCCCCAGCACGAACGAGCAGTACTTC. This encodes CAISAAPSTNEQYF.

This rearrangement joins TRBV30 to TRBJ2-3; a possible D gene is TRBD2 (7 bases). This CDR3 is 17 amino acids long. Between the trimmed V and J ends, which lost 0 bases and 5 bases, there was a span of 21 bases. In germline, CDR1 is GTSNPN, CDR2 SVGIG (reference sequence). In DNA, the CDR3 is TGTGCCTGGAGTGTAACCCTAGCGGAGGGGGGTAGAGATACGCAGTATTTT. This encodes CAWSVTLAEGGRDTQYF.

This clone was observed a single time. The chain is built from TRBV30 and TRBJ2-2; 12 nucleotides align to TRBD2. The CDR3 consists of 18 residues. The germline gives CDR1 GTSNPN, CDR2 SVGIG (reference sequence). The trim removed 0 bases at V and 0 bases at J, leaving 5 bases unmatched. CDR3 residues: CAWSVLRLAGANTGELFF. The CDR3, as DNA: TGTGCCTGGAGTGTACTGCGACTAGCGGGAGCGAACACCGGGGAGCTGTTTTTT. Drawing the rest from reference TRBV30 and TRBJ2-2, the complete variable domain is SQTIHQWPATLVQPVGSPLSLECTVEGTSNPNLYWYRQAAGRGLQLLFYSVGIGQISSEVPQNLSASRPQDRQFILSSKKLLLSDSGFYLCAWSVLRLAGANTGELFFGEGSRLTVL.

This clone was found once. The chain employs TRBV7-2 and TRBJ1-5, with 7 bases lining up with TRBD1. CDR3 length: 16 residues. Germline V gene lookup returns CDR1 SGHTA and CDR2 FQGNSA. V lost 4 bases to trimming and J lost 4 bases; unmatched junction nucleotides: 10. CDR3 sequence: CASSSRQGLGNQPQHF. CDR3 DNA: TGTGCCAGCAGCTCCAGACAGGGTCTCGGAAATCAGCCCCAGCATTTT.

This chain connects TRBV3-1 (or the pseudogene TRBV3-2) to TRBJ2-5; a possible D gene is TRBD2 (5 bases). The V gene's germline CDR1 is LGHDT and CDR2 YNNKEL (reference sequence). With 1 base removed from V and 5 bases from J, the gap between germline ends came to 14 bases. This CDR3 is built from 15 residues. The chain's CDR3 is CASSQAVTTGETQYF. The CDR3 DNA follows: TGTGCCAGCAGCCAAGCGGTAACTACGGGGGAGACCCAGTACTTC.

The V gene is TRBV11-2, the J gene TRBJ1-1; D might be TRBD1 (5 bases). The germline V gene encodes CDR1 SGHAT and CDR2 FQNNGV. CDR3 length equals 15 residues. V was cut by 2 bases and J by 0 bases, with 10 bases left in between. CDR3 sequence reads: CASSLPRQLNTEAFF. CDR3 DNA: TGTGCCAGCAGCTTACCTAGACAGCTGAACACTGAAGCTTTCTTT.

The chain recombines TRBV19 with TRBJ1-5; D remains unclear. The CDR3 consists of 16 residues. The V end was cut by 3 bases, the J end by 5 bases, with 17 bases between. The germline V gene encodes CDR1 LNHDA and CDR2 SQIVND (reference sequence). The CDR3 spells CASSIYGEGKDQPQHF. CDR3 coding DNA: TGTGCCAGTAGTATCTACGGAGAGGGAAAGGATCAGCCCCAGCATTTT.

This sequence joins TRBV11-1 and TRBJ2-7; TRBD2 is a possible D gene (5 bases). The germline V and J ends were trimmed by 4 bases and 6 bases, with 16 bases remaining between them. CDR3 length: 14 amino acids. Germline CDR1 reads SGHAT; CDR2 reads FQDESV (reference sequence). CDR3 in amino acids: CASSSTGVLTEQYF. Written as DNA, the CDR3 is TGTGCCAGCAGCTCAACCGGGGTGCTGACCGAGCAGTACTTC.

This rearrangement joins TRBV5-1 to TRBJ2-7; 8 positions match TRBD1. CDR1 is SGHRS, CDR2 YFSETQ, per germline. The CDR3 has 15 residues. V shed 1 base and J 6 bases; nucleotides not matched to a gene: 9. As DNA, the CDR3 is TGCGCCAGCAGCTTGCAGGAACAGGGGGTGGGCGAGCAGTACTTC. Protein product: CASSLQEQGVGEQYF. The entire variable domain, with the rest obtained from reference TRBV5-1 and TRBJ2-7, is as follows: KAGVTQTPRYLIKTRGQQVTLSCSPISGHRSVSWYQQTPGQGLQFLFEYFSETQRNKGNFPGRFSGRQFSNSRSEMNVSTLELGDSALYLCASSLQEQGVGEQYFGPGTRLTVT.